A single sample is the source of the 24 T cell receptor beta chains below, sequenced in a study of blood T cell repertoires in COVID-19. Method: immunoSEQ multiplex PCR; TCRdb's copy keeps in-frame clones and lacks some. The sample consists of some 170,000 clones, more than 75% of them appearing once. The specimen sequenced was PBMCs or T cells enriched from blood (not recorded which). The source of these receptors is a man aged 35-49 years who had recovered from COVID-19.

The chain has TRBV10-3 and TRBJ2-3, with 8 positions matching TRBD2. CDR1 is ENHRY, CDR2 SYGVKD, per germline. CDR3 length: 15 amino acids. V was clipped by 10 bases and J by 0 bases; unmatched bases: 9. CDR3 sequence: CATGGAGASTDTQYF. CDR3 nucleotide sequence: TGTGCCACCGGGGGAGCGGGAGCAAGCACAGATACGCAGTATTTT.

The rearrangement uses TRBV5-1 and TRBJ1-1; a weak D match, TRBD1 (6 bases). V was pared by 2 bases and J by 7 bases, with 12 bases between. The CDR3 spans 13 residues. Per germline, CDR1 SGHRS and CDR2 YFSETQ. The CDR3 region has the DNA TGCGCCAGCAGCTTACTTCAGGGGAGTGAAGCTTTCTTT. This sequence encodes CASSLLQGSEAFF.

This clone was observed a handful of times. The chain couples TRBV4-1 to TRBJ1-1; a weak D match, TRBD1 (6 bases). Between the trimmed V and J ends, which lost 0 bases and 5 bases, there was a span of 16 bases. The CDR3 is made up of 16 amino acids. The germline gives CDR1 MGHRA, CDR2 YSYEKL. The CDR3 sequence: CASSQDIQGLRTEAFF. CDR3 nucleotides: TGCGCCAGCAGCCAAGATATCCAGGGGCTAAGGACTGAAGCTTTCTTT.

The CDR3 nucleotides are TGTGCCAGCAGCGTAGGGCAGGGGACCTCCTACAATGAGCAGTTCTTC. Translated: CASSVGQGTSYNEQFF. This chain uses TRBV9 with TRBJ2-1, with D tentatively TRBD1 (6 bases). Trimming shortened V by 0 bases and J by 0 bases, and 10 bases separated the two germline ends. This CDR3 contains 16 residues. Germline lookup yields CDR1 SGDLS and CDR2 YYNGEE.

A single count supports this clone. This chain joins TRBV5-4 and TRBJ2-2, with 7 bases aligning to TRBD1. Germline CDR1 reads SGHNT; CDR2 reads YYREEE (reference sequence). CDR3 length: 13 residues. V gave up 5 bases and J gave up 15 bases; unmatched junction bases: 13. The CDR3 loop reads CASRPTGDQKMFF. CDR3 sequence (DNA): TGTGCCAGCAGACCTACAGGGGATCAAAAGATGTTTTTT.

The chain uses TRBV30 and TRBJ1-1, with D possibly being TRBD1 (5 bases). V shed 3 bases and J shed 3 bases, with 11 bases lying between them. Germline assignment: CDR1 GTSNPN and CDR2 SVGIG (reference sequence). The CDR3 sequence is 13 residues long. The CDR3 region has the DNA TGTGCCTGGAGAATGGGGGGGGACACTGAAGCTTTCTTT. It yields the protein CAWRMGGDTEAFF.

The chain uses TRBV5-1 and TRBJ2-3; D remains ambiguous. Between the trimmed V and J ends, which lost 0 bases and 6 bases, there was a span of 8 bases. Per the germline V gene, CDR1 is SGHRS and CDR2 is YFSETQ. This CDR3 is built from 13 residues. CDR3 nucleotide sequence: TGCGCCAGCAGCTTGGTATTGAGGGATACGCAGTATTTT. Residues: CASSLVLRDTQYF.

This rearrangement joins TRBV25-1 to TRBJ1-2; D is possibly TRBD1 (6 bases). Germline CDR1 MGHDK, CDR2 SYGVNS. The CDR3 is made up of 13 amino acids. Trimming stripped 6 bases from V and 7 bases from J, with 15 bases between. The CDR3 loop reads CASRFTGRGGYTF. The CDR3 DNA reads TGTGCCAGCAGGTTTACAGGGAGGGGTGGCTACACCTTC.

V and J are TRBV7-2 and TRBJ2-7, with D perhaps matching TRBD1 (6 bases). The CDR3 covers 12 residues. V was shortened by 6 bases and J by 4 bases, with 10 bases between the two germline ends. CDR1 is SGHTA and CDR2 is FQGNSA in the germline V gene. The CDR3 coding sequence is TGTGCCAGCAGTCAAACAGGGTACGAGCAGTACGTC. This sequence encodes CASSQTGYEQYV.

The chain's CDR3 is CASRGDYGYTF. CDR3 in DNA: TGTGCCAGCCGCGGAGACTATGGCTACACCTTC. J is TRBJ1-2 and V is TRBV6-5; no firm D call. The CDR3 contains 11 residues. Germline V gives CDR1 MNHEY, CDR2 SVGAGI. Between the trimmed V and J ends, which lost 8 bases and 3 bases, there was a span of 7 bases.

The rearrangement links TRBV7-3 to TRBJ2-1, with a tentative D call TRBD1 (6 bases). Trimming cost V 0 bases and J 4 bases, with 10 bases left between them. CDR1 is SGHTA and CDR2 is FQGTGA in the germline V gene. The CDR3 length is 15 residues. The CDR3 reads CASSLTPDRYNEQFF. The CDR3 DNA is TGTGCCAGCAGCTTAACGCCGGACAGATACAATGAGCAGTTCTTC.

The rearrangement joins TRBV15 to TRBJ1-1; 9 bases line up with TRBD1. The CDR3 sequence is 20 residues long. Germline V CDR1 and CDR2: LNHNV, YYDKDF (reference sequence). Unmatched junction bases numbered 20, after V lost 0 bases and J lost 6 bases. DNA of the CDR3: TGTGCCACCAGCAGAGATAAGTATCCGGGACAGGGCCCATTAGGCGCTGAAGCTTTCTTT. Translating gives CATSRDKYPGQGPLGAEAFF.

The chain recombines TRBV9 with TRBJ2-7, with TRBD1 identical over 7 bases. The CDR3 totals 18 residues. The trim removed 1 base at V and 3 bases at J, leaving 16 bases unmatched. Germline lookup yields CDR1 SGDLS and CDR2 YYNGEE. The CDR3 is CASSVFHPPGTANYEQYV. CDR3 sequence (DNA): TGTGCCAGCAGCGTATTCCACCCTCCCGGGACAGCGAACTACGAGCAGTACGTC.

The rearrangement links TRBV5-8 to TRBJ2-7; possibly TRBD2 for D (6 bases). The CDR3 contains 14 residues. V lost 1 base to trimming and J lost 7 bases, with 15 bases between them. Germline V gene data show CDR1 as SGHTS and CDR2 as YDEGEE. The CDR3, as DNA: TGTGCCAGCAGCTTGTATTGGGCTAGCGAAGAGCAGTACGTC. Its protein is CASSLYWASEEQYV.

The rearrangement joins TRBV7-6 to TRBJ2-5, with 7 bases lining up with TRBD1. The CDR3 sequence is 16 residues long. The ends lost 5 bases at V and 4 bases at J; junction bases unmatched: 13. Germline V gene lookup returns CDR1 SGHVS and CDR2 FNYEAQ. DNA for the CDR3: TGTGCCAGCAGCCCCCGGGACAGTCGGTTCGTAGAGACCCAGTACTTC. Translation gives CASSPRDSRFVETQYF.

The gene calls are TRBV7-2 and TRBJ1-4; D is unresolved. Looked up from germline, CDR1 is SGHTA and CDR2 is FQGNSA. Trimming removed 5 bases from V and 2 bases from J, with 9 bases in between. The CDR3 totals 14 residues. In DNA form, the CDR3 reads TGTGCCAGCAGCAAACGGGGTACTAATGAAAAACTGTTTTTT. Amino acid sequence: CASSKRGTNEKLFF.

This clone was recorded a few times. The V and J genes are TRBV7-9 and TRBJ2-1; unclear D gene. V gave up 6 bases and J gave up 4 bases, with 10 bases separating them. CDR3 size: 13 residues. Germline CDR1 reads SEHNR; CDR2 reads FQNEAQ (reference sequence). The CDR3 spells CASRTGGYNEQFF. The CDR3 DNA sequence: TGTGCCAGCAGGACCGGCGGTTACAATGAGCAGTTCTTC.

This clone occurred once. The chain combines TRBV5-4 with TRBJ2-3; a weak D match, TRBD2 (7 bases). Trimming took 2 bases from V and 0 from J, leaving 13 bases between them. The CDR3 totals 16 residues. Germline lookup yields CDR1 SGHNT and CDR2 YYREEE (reference sequence). In DNA, the CDR3 is TGTGCCAGCAGCTTTGGCGGGGGCCTAAGCACAGATACGCAGTATTTT. Amino acid sequence: CASSFGGGLSTDTQYF.

The count of this clone is one. The chain couples TRBV6-5 to TRBJ1-1, with 7 bases matching TRBD1. From germline, CDR1 is MNHEY and CDR2 SVGAGI. The CDR3 loop spans 14 amino acids. V lost 6 bases to trimming and J lost 2 bases; unmatched junction nucleotides: 6. In DNA, the CDR3 is TGTGCCAGCAGGCTGGGACAGCTCAACACTGAAGCTTTCTTT. This encodes CASRLGQLNTEAFF.

In its sample, this clone was seen a few times. This chain connects TRBV2 to TRBJ1-6; 10 bases match TRBD1. Germline-derived CDR1 and CDR2 are SNHLY and FYNNEI. V lost 6 bases to trimming and J lost 9 bases; unmatched junction nucleotides: 8. The CDR3 consists of 15 residues. The CDR3 DNA reads as TGTGCCAGCAGCACAACCGGGACAGGGGTTTCACCCCTCCACTTT. This translates into CASSTTGTGVSPLHF.

The V and J genes are TRBV9 and TRBJ2-1; 8 positions agree with TRBD2. The ends lost 0 bases at V and 10 bases at J; junction bases unmatched: 12. CDR3 length: 16 amino acids. In germline, CDR1 is SGDLS, CDR2 YYNGEE. The CDR3 loop is CASSVAGGGLLREQFF. For the CDR3, the DNA is TGTGCCAGCAGCGTAGCTGGCGGGGGGCTCCTGCGGGAGCAGTTCTTC.

In this sample, this clone turned up once. The rearrangement joins TRBV7-9 to TRBJ2-5; D is unresolved. V dropped 1 base and J dropped 1 base, with 7 bases sitting between them. Per the germline V gene, CDR1 is SEHNR and CDR2 is FQNEAQ (reference sequence). The CDR3 contains 14 residues. The CDR3 nucleotides read TGTGCCAGCAGCTTAGATCCAGGCCAAGAGACCCAGTACTTC. This translates into CASSLDPGQETQYF.

V usage is TRBV18 and J usage is TRBJ1-1; 8 positions match TRBD1. V was pared by 3 bases and J by 4 bases, with 10 bases of the junction left unmatched. Per germline, CDR1 KGHSH and CDR2 LQKENI. The CDR3 has 16 amino acids. CDR3 region: CASSPTGTGVGTEAFF. The CDR3 coding sequence is TGTGCCAGCTCACCCACCGGGACAGGCGTGGGCACTGAAGCTTTCTTT.

This clone came up many times. CDR3 DNA sequence: TGTGCCAGCTCACCAGCAGGGGGCAAAGAGACCCAGTACTTC. Protein product: CASSPAGGKETQYF. The chain links TRBV18 to TRBJ2-5; 8 bases agree with TRBD1. V shed 2 bases and J 3 bases; nucleotides not matched to a gene: 2. The CDR3 totals 14 residues. CDR1 and CDR2 (germline): KGHSH, LQKENI.